This TCR beta chain was sequenced in a study of T-cell memory formation after mild COVID-19. Overall study: TCR clusters were largely donor specific.

Via MiXCR, TCRdb re-called the 5' RACE reads, giving one row per CDR3 protein. The sample records 540,000 or so distinct CDR3 sequences, around 21% being singletons. This CDR3 is 12 amino acids long. CDR1 and CDR2 from the germline V gene are SQVTM and ANQGSEA. V was shortened by 4 bases and J by 4 bases, with 8 bases between the two germline ends. Study-wide findings and caveats: Among CD4+ contracting clones, most were CM and EM, and CD8+ ones EMRA. In second-wave clones peaking day 37, SARS-CoV-2 specificity remained unconfirmed.

Comment on this clonotype: Antigen unknown.

This clonotype was sampled from an adult woman who had mild COVID-19 (a few samples of this study predate the infection). Cell type and time point are not known. The sample was PBMCs or a T cell subset sorted from them (not recorded which). The chain joins TRBV29-1 to TRBJ1-5; D is undetermined. CDR3: CSVGSVNQPQHF. The CDR3 DNA reads TGCAGCGTTGGGTCGGTGAATCAGCCCCAGCATTTT.